This record covers a single TCR beta chain. Per the germline V gene, CDR1 is SEHNR and CDR2 is FQNEAQ (reference sequence). The CDR3 has 16 amino acids. V trimming: 2 bases; J trimming: 8 bases; junction bases outside the gene matches: 15. TCRdb re-called the 5' RACE reads through MiXCR, storing one row per CDR3 protein. This table holds about 110,000 distinct CDR3 sequences, around 10% found once. The data stem from a study of early T cells in non-severe SARS-CoV-2 infection. The sequencing sample was made of whole blood. The chain recombines TRBV7-9 with TRBJ2-7, with 7 bases lining up with TRBD1. The receptor was derived from an adult who was a healthcare worker with PCR-confirmed SARS-CoV-2 infection or an uninfected control (not recorded which). For the CDR3, the DNA is TGTGCCAGCAGCTTAACAGCCGGGACAGCTGTGTTGAAGCAGTACTTC. Its protein is CASSLTAGTAVLKQYF.